This record looks at one T cell receptor (beta chain) sequence and its context. This clonotype was recorded a few times. The specificity of this receptor is unknown. No base qualities exist here, and no much larger clone lies one base off it. The CDR3 has 15 amino acids, counting the end cysteine and phenylalanine. Only the CDR3 part of the read is kept: 45 bases, read in frame from the first base. V is cut back by 1 base and J by 5 bases, with 5 bases in the junction unmatched. Based on the germline V gene (reference sequence), the CDR1 and CDR2 sequences are LNHDA and SQIVND. The library was made by PCR. Sequencing took place on an Illumina iSeq 100. The original pipeline was this. Non-productive sequences were removed, and CDR3s that did not start with C, did not end with F or W, or were shorter than 7 amino acids were discarded. CDR3 homology was assessed with Levenshtein distances (stringdist) and unrooted phylogenetic trees (ape) in R version 3.6.1. The public reads were quality trimmed at Q25 with fastp and then assembled into clones with MiXCR by TCRdb, keeping productive beta chains. All rows with the same CDR3 protein become a single entry with the most common DNA and genes. The V and J calls shown here were made by TCRdb, not taken from the authors' results. Within this sample are 12,000 to 15,000 distinct CDR3 sequences, with roughly 71% of them counted one time only. The ten largest clonotypes hold 1.1% of the sample.

The convalescent patients' positive SARS-CoV-2 PCR tests fell between March and December 2020, which was before the Alpha, Beta and Delta variants emerged in the United States. Ficoll-Paque Plus gradient centrifugation was used to isolate PBMCs from whole blood, and the isolated PBMCs were then either used fresh or cryopreserved at -140C. The sample belongs to a study of vaccination and CD4 T cells after COVID-19 (dated 2022 in TCRdb). A note on the overall study: Every convalescent patient had a positive nasal swab PCR test for SARS-CoV-2, with mild disease in several patients and severe disease in one. Participants received two doses of either the Pfizer-BioNTech BNT162b2 vaccine (n=8) or the Moderna mRNA-1273 vaccine (n=2). Post-COVID blood samples from convalescent patients were collected a median of around 110 days after diagnosis, with a range of roughly 30 to 170 days. The convalescent cohort included six males and four females, with two Hispanic individuals, seven Caucasians, two Asians and one multiracial person. The spike-specific CD4+ TCR repertoire was compared before and after mRNA vaccination in over 9 COVID-19 convalescent patients and several infection-naive healthy vaccine recipients. Post-vaccine blood samples were collected a median of about 11 weeks after the second vaccine dose, ranging from roughly 14 to 241 days. Beyond this particular receptor, the publication reports: Relatively few convalescent patients were included in the study, and early timepoints after natural infection were not analyzed. Nearly all vaccine-specific clones in convalescent patients (304 of 307) were mono-reactive for SARS-CoV-2 spike rather than cross-reactive with common cold coronaviruses. In convalescent patients, a median roughly 87% of post-vaccine SARS-CoV-2-reactive clones were detected only after vaccination, suggesting vaccine-specific priming. An increase in the median number of SARS-CoV-2-reactive clonotypes from some 20 after infection to roughly 38 after vaccination was observed, but the change was not found to be significant.

The source is a human donor who had recovered from COVID-19. Recombination linked TRBV19 to TRBJ2-5; 9 junctional bases match TRBD1. The specimen comprised CD4+ T cells from blood, sampled after SARS-CoV-2 vaccination. At the DNA level, the sequence is TGTGCCAGTAGTATAGTTCTCGACAGGGGGGAGACCCAGTACTTC. This is translated as CASSIVLDRGETQYF.